These T cell receptor beta chains were read from a single sample in a study of vaccination and CD4 T cells after COVID-19. These receptors are not linked to any known antigen. MiXCR was run by TCRdb on the PCR reads, yielding one entry per CDR3 protein. The sample has about 19,000 distinct CDR3 sequences, under 60% seen once. Sequencing was done on a sample of CD4+ T cells from blood, cultured in vitro. Every receptor here comes from a human donor who had recovered from COVID-19. CDR3s include the opening cysteine and the closing phenylalanine or tryptophan.

>TRBV30|TRBJ1-2
CASSRDRALTGYGYTF
>TRBV28|TRBJ2-2
CASSLNTGELFF
>TRBV6-5|TRBJ2-5
CASSFRQEETQYF
>TRBV2|TRBJ2-7
CASSEAAPGQGYEQYF
>TRBV20-1|TRBJ2-7
CSARDQTWGEQYF
>TRBV27|TRBJ1-2
CASSLGTDYGYTF
>TRBV11-2|TRBJ2-3
CASSAEGDTQYF
>TRBV10-3|TRBJ1-2
CATGRPGDYGYTF
>TRBV7-9|TRBJ1-1
CASSFGGLEENTEAFF
>TRBV6-1|TRBJ1-4
CASSDAPREVGEKLFF
>TRBV5-1|TRBJ2-7
CASSFVPSLEQYF
>TRBV6-1|TRBJ2-1
CASTRTSGSFYEQFF
>TRBV5-1|TRBJ2-7
CASSIGRLAGNEQYF
>TRBV20-1|TRBJ1-2
CSAEAQGGRNYGYTF
>TRBV2|TRBJ1-2
CASSERLRGTLWTF
>TRBV20-1|TRBJ2-1
CSAPSSANNEQFF
>TRBV2|TRBJ2-5
CASRLDAGGLGETQYF
>TRBV12-3/TRBV12-4|TRBJ1-4
CASSPLQGEKLFF
>TRBV18|TRBJ1-2
CASSPEGRPGYTF
>TRBV6-1|TRBJ2-1
CASRTGDAYNEQFF
>TRBV7-6|TRBJ1-1
CASSPDRLPNTEAFF
>TRBV2|TRBJ2-7
CASSAFGTNGDEQYF
>TRBV12-3/TRBV12-4|TRBJ2-2
CASGQSNTGELFF
>TRBV6-2/TRBV6-3|TRBJ1-2
CASSSSSGTVNYGYTF
>TRBV7-9|TRBJ2-1
CASSLRRERFNEQFF
>TRBV7-7|TRBJ2-7
CASSLSLGSSYEQYF
>TRBV7-2|TRBJ1-1
CASSRPQENTEAFF
>TRBV19|TRBJ2-5
CASSPNWSRETQYF
>TRBV14|TRBJ1-6
CASSQGQRYNSPLHF
>TRBV7-8|TRBJ2-3
CASSLGSNTDTQYF
>TRBV24-1|TRBJ1-2
CATSETNYGYTF
>TRBV2|TRBJ1-2
CASTPLGSGRGYTF
>TRBV19|TRBJ2-5
CASSPQVVQETQYF
>TRBV18|TRBJ2-7
CASSPLTSGGYEQYF
>TRBV28|TRBJ1-1
CASSSPGEYTEAFF
>TRBV18|TRBJ2-5
CASSPLNYNQETQYF
>TRBV5-1|TRBJ1-1
CASSLVGGQGEAFF
>TRBV27|TRBJ2-5
CASSKGWGQVEETQYF
>TRBV6-1|TRBJ1-1
CASSGGGIRAFF
>TRBV2|TRBJ1-6
CAGETGFSPLHF
>TRBV6-2/TRBV6-3|TRBJ1-1
CASSPRDRYTEAFF
>TRBV7-2|TRBJ2-1
CASSSRTRTNEQFF